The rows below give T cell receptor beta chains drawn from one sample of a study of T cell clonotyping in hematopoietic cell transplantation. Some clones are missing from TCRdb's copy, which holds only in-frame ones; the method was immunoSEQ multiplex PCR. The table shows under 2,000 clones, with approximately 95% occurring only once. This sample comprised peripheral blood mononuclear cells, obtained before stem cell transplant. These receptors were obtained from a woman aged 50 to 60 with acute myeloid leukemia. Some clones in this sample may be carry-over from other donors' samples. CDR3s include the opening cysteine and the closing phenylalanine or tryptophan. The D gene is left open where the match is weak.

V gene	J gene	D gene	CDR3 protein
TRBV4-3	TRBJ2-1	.	CASSQGGEAWNEQFF
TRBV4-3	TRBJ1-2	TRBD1	CASSQATDRGFYGYTF
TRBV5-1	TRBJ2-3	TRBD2	CASSLAGLESDTQYF
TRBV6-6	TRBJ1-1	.	CASSQDRNTEAFF
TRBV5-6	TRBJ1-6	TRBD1	CASSHLAGGNSPLHF
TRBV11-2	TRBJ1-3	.	CASSLAYGYSGNTIYF
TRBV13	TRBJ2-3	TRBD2	CASSLGDLGTSGGPGTDTQYF
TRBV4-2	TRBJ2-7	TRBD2	CASSPTSGSSYEQYF
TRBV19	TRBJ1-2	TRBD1	CASSTDRGYGYTF
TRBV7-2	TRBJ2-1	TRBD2	CASSFSGFGGGAHEQFF
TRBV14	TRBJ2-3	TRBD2	CASSQDWRGVLTDTQYF
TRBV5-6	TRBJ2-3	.	CASRHTTGQGLSDTQYF
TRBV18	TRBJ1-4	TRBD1	CASSPYDRGSTNEKLFF
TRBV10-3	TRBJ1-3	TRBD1	CAISEGDRGGNTIYF
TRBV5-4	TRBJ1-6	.	CASSLDGSHNSPLHF
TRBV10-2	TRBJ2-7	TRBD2	CASSLGGFYEQYF
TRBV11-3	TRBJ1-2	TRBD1	CASSLTTGQHGYTF
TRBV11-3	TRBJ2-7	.	CASSLASHYEQYF
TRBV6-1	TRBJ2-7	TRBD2	CASSVPGLAPYF
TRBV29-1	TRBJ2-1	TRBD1	CSSPTGGSFNEQFF
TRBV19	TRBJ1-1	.	CASSPRPEIGGDTEAFF
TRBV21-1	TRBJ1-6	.	CASSKESRESSYNSPLHF
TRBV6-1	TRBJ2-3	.	CASSERMGGYTDTQYF
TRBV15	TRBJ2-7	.	CATSRDSGGAVYEQYF
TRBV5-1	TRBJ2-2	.	CASSFWQVGELFF
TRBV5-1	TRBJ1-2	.	CASSLGGGSNYGYTF
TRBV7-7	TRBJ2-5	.	CASSSSGQGETQYF
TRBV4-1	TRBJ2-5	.	CASSQGVGGLWETQYF
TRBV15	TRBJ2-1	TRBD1	CATRTRQSPKQGAINEQFF
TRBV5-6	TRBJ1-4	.	CASSEPGYNEKLFF
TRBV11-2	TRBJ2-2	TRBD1	CASSYRTGDTGELFF
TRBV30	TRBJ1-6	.	CAWIQQKNPLHF
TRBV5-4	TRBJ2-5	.	CASSVGAAKETQYF
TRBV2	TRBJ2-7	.	CASGKGTGSYEQYF
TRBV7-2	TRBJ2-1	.	CASTSASYNEQFF
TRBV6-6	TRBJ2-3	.	CASSYAARGITQYF
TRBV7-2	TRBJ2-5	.	CASSLVSETQYF
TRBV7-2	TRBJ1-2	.	CASSLAGAGGYTF
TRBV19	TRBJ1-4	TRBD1	CASSSQGAGKEKLFF
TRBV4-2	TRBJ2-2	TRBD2	CASSQNHGTSPGELFF
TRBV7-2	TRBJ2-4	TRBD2	CASSFSGSGGKNIQYF
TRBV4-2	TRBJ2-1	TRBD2	CASSQVRVAGRNEQFF
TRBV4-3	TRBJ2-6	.	CASSQDLGRGSGANVLTF
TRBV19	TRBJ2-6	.	CASNIPGANVLTF
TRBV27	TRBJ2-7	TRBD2	CASSLPRTSGVIYEQYF
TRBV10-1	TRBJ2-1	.	CASSETGDTYNEQFF
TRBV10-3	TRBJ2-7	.	CAISGVQAYEQYF
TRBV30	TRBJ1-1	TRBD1	CAWTTGLQNTEAFF
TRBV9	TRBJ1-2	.	CASSVEGGRTYGYTF
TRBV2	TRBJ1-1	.	CASSERAGMNTEAFF